The 31 T cell receptor beta chains in this list originate from one sample, sequenced in a study of beta chain features in type 1 diabetes. Study outcomes and limitations: Shortening that was moderate but significant affected the TCRB CDR3s of Type 1 diabetes patients in all four CD4+ subsets.

Antigens for these TCRs are unknown. The authors reverse transcribed all of the isolated RNA, so sequencing captured expressed TCRB transcripts. Libraries were prepared by immunoSEQ multiplex PCR; TCRdb keeps only in-frame clonotypes and omits some of them. The sample includes 200,000 to 300,000 clones, over 20% of them seen just once. The sequenced sample consisted of naive CD4+ T cells from blood. The receptors stem from a woman in her thirties or forties with type 1 diabetes.

The chain links TRBV25-1 to TRBJ2-1, with 10 positions matching TRBD1. This CDR3 has 17 amino acids. V lost 6 bases, J lost 6 bases, and 14 bases stayed unmatched. The germline V gene encodes CDR1 MGHDK and CDR2 SYGVNS. CDR3 residues: CASRETEGTGDFNEQFF. The CDR3 bases are TGTGCCAGCAGGGAAACAGAGGGGACAGGGGATTTCAATGAGCAGTTCTTC.

The gene calls are TRBV11-1 and TRBJ2-1, with 7 bases that match TRBD2. With 4 bases clipped from V and 7 bases from J, the junction kept 13 bases outside the gene matches. The germline CDR1 and CDR2 sequences are SGHAT and FQDESV (reference sequence). The CDR3 is 16 residues long. CDR3 DNA: TGTGCCAGCAGCTCGCGATCGGGGGGAGGAGTAAATGAGCAGTTCTTC. Translating gives CASSSRSGGGVNEQFF. The entire variable domain, with the rest obtained from reference TRBV11-1 and TRBJ2-1, is as follows: EAEVAQSPRYKITEKSQAVAFWCDPISGHATLYWYRQILGQGPELLVQFQDESVVDDSQLPKDRFSAERLKGVDSTLKIQPAELGDSAMYLCASSSRSGGGVNEQFFGPGTRLTVL.

V gene TRBV11-2 combines with J gene TRBJ2-5; no firm D call. The germline V gene has CDR1 SGHAT and CDR2 FQNNGV. The CDR3 sequence is 12 residues long. V lost 5 bases to trimming and J lost 5 bases, with 9 bases between them. The CDR3 reads CASSPARETQYF. For the CDR3, the DNA is TGTGCCAGCAGCCCCGCCCGGGAGACCCAGTACTTC.

V is TRBV5-5 and J is TRBJ1-1; 7 bases map to TRBD1. The CDR3 loop spans 15 amino acids. Germline CDR1 and CDR2: SGHKS and YYEKEE (reference sequence). The V segment lost 0 bases and the J segment 0 bases; nucleotides outside the gene matches: 2. The CDR3 protein is CASSLATGLNTEAFF. The CDR3 coding sequence is TGTGCCAGCAGCTTGGCGACAGGGCTGAACACTGAAGCTTTCTTT.

This clone has a handful of counts. This sequence joins TRBV7-3 and TRBJ2-1; the match to TRBD2 covers 8 bases. There are 12 residues in the CDR3. Germline V gene data show CDR1 as SGHTA and CDR2 as FQGTGA. V was pared by 3 bases and J by 10 bases, with 2 bases of the junction left unmatched. CDR3 sequence: CASSFLAGEQFF. CDR3 nucleotides: TGTGCCAGCAGCTTCCTAGCGGGCGAGCAGTTCTTC. The full variable domain, in which reference TRBV7-3 and TRBJ2-1 provide the parts outside the CDR3, is GAGVSQTPSNKVTEKGKYVELRCDPISGHTALYWYRQSLGQGPEFLIYFQGTGAADDSGLPNDRFFAVRPEGSVSTLKIQRTERGDSAVYLCASSFLAGEQFFGPGTRLTVL.

The chain combines TRBV30 with TRBJ1-1; D remains unclear. The CDR3 spans 14 residues. CDR1 GTSNPN and CDR2 SVGIG come from the germline V gene (reference sequence). The V and J ends lost 0 bases and 5 bases respectively, with 13 bases between them. The CDR3 DNA reads TGTGCCTGGAGTGTACAGAGGGTTCGGACTGAAGCTTTCTTT. Translating gives CAWSVQRVRTEAFF.

This clone was picked up a small number of times. The chain links TRBV14 to TRBJ2-2, with 9 bases matching TRBD2. The CDR3 is 17 amino acids. Looked up from germline, CDR1 is SGHDN and CDR2 is FVKESK. V shed 2 bases, J shed 5 bases, and the junction held 9 bases outside the gene matches. CDR3: CASSQWLSGGPTGELFF. Written as DNA, the CDR3 is TGTGCCAGCAGCCAATGGCTGAGCGGGGGGCCAACCGGGGAGCTGTTTTTT.

The rearrangement uses TRBV27 and TRBJ1-2; no clear D. Germline lookup yields CDR1 MNHEY and CDR2 SMNVEV (reference sequence). The germline V and J ends were trimmed by 3 bases and 3 bases, with 8 bases remaining between them. This CDR3 contains 13 residues. CDR3 sequence (DNA): TGTGCCAGCAGTTTGGGCAGGCACTATGGCTACACCTTC. Protein sequence: CASSLGRHYGYTF.

In its sample, this clone was seen a few times. The chain uses TRBV27 and TRBJ2-7, with TRBD1 matching over 7 bases. Trimming removed 3 bases from V and 3 bases from J; junction bases left unmatched: 5. This CDR3 is 14 amino acids long. The V gene's germline CDR1 is MNHEY and CDR2 SMNVEV (reference sequence). The CDR3 region is CASSLAGGGYEQYF. CDR3 DNA sequence: TGTGCCAGCAGTTTGGCAGGGGGTGGCTACGAGCAGTACTTC.

The V gene is TRBV7-9, the J gene TRBJ1-1, with a possible D match to TRBD1 (5 bases). This CDR3 comprises 12 residues. V lost 10 bases to trimming and J lost 1 base, with 10 bases between them. The V gene's germline CDR1 is SEHNR and CDR2 FQNEAQ (reference sequence). The CDR3 DNA reads TGTGCCACCACAGGATGGAACACTGAAGCTTTCTTT. Its protein product is CATTGWNTEAFF.

The V and J genes are TRBV7-2 and TRBJ2-2; D may be TRBD1 (5 bases). The CDR3 consists of 14 residues. Deletions cut 3 bases from V and 8 bases from J, with 13 bases between. Looked up from germline, CDR1 is SGHTA and CDR2 is FQGNSA. CDR3 DNA: TGTGCCAGCAGCTTTTGGGAAGGGGCAGGGGAGCTGTTTTTT. It yields the protein CASSFWEGAGELFF.

This clone turned up a few times. The rearrangement uses TRBV5-6 and TRBJ1-1; tentatively, D is TRBD1 (6 bases). Germline CDR1 is SGHDT and CDR2 is YYEEEE. V lost 0 bases and J 8 bases, leaving 14 bases between the germline ends. The CDR3 totals 14 residues. For the CDR3, the DNA is TGTGCCAGCAGCTTGGTTGACAGGACCCAAGAAGCTTTCTTT. It encodes CASSLVDRTQEAFF.

This clone appeared once. This specimen includes other DNA sequences encoding the same CDR3. CDR3 loop: CAWSVGQGGNQPQHF. The CDR3 DNA sequence: TGTGCCTGGAGTGTCGGACAGGGGGGCAATCAGCCCCAGCATTTT. The chain joins TRBV30 to TRBJ1-5; the match to TRBD1 covers 10 bases. This CDR3 region has 15 residues. J lost 2 bases, V lost 0 bases, and 1 base had no gene match. CDR1 GTSNPN and CDR2 SVGIG come from the germline V gene (reference sequence).

V is TRBV28 and J is TRBJ1-5; D unresolved. This CDR3 contains 12 residues. V lost 6 bases to trimming and J lost 0 bases, with 3 bases between them. CDR1 and CDR2 (germline): MDHEN, SYDVKM. DNA for the CDR3: TGTGCCAGCAGACTTAGCAATCAGCCCCAGCATTTT. Its translation is CASRLSNQPQHF.

The V and J genes are TRBV14 and TRBJ2-3; perhaps TRBD1 as D (6 bases). Germline V gene data show CDR1 as SGHDN and CDR2 as FVKESK. Trimming stripped 3 bases from V and 5 bases from J, with 12 bases between. The CDR3 extends over 14 amino acids. The chain's CDR3 is CASSHQGPGDTQYF. The CDR3 DNA follows: TGTGCCAGCAGCCACCAGGGGCCCGGAGATACGCAGTATTTT.

The chain links TRBV19 to TRBJ2-5, with D hard to call. Germline V gives CDR1 LNHDA, CDR2 SQIVND (reference sequence). V was clipped by 5 bases and J by 4 bases, with 11 bases between them. The CDR3 is 13 residues long. CDR3 protein: CASSRRLIETQYF. For the CDR3, the DNA is TGTGCCAGTAGTCGGCGGCTAATAGAGACCCAGTACTTC.

The V gene is TRBV29-1, the J gene TRBJ2-3; no reliable D call. CDR1 and CDR2 (germline): SQVTM, ANQGSEA. With 2 bases removed from V and 1 base from J, the gap between germline ends came to 10 bases. The CDR3 is 14 amino acids. CDR3 protein: CSVESGRGTDTQYF. Here the CDR3 DNA reads TGCAGCGTTGAATCGGGTAGAGGCACAGATACGCAGTATTTT.

This clone has a handful of counts. The chain uses TRBV7-9 and TRBJ2-5; 8 bases map to TRBD1. Germline V gene sequence: CDR1 SEHNR, CDR2 FQNEAQ (reference sequence). After removal of 1 base from V and 2 bases from J, the junction contained 6 bases not matched to a gene. CDR3 size: 16 residues. DNA of the CDR3: TGTGCCAGCAGCTTAGGTCGGGACAGGTATCAAGAGACCCAGTACTTC. It is translated as CASSLGRDRYQETQYF.

There are a few counts of this clone. The chain recombines TRBV5-4 with TRBJ2-7; D not resolved. V shed 4 bases and J shed 2 bases, with 13 bases lying between them. Germline V CDR1 and CDR2: SGHNT, YYREEE (reference sequence). This CDR3 is 14 amino acids long. Here the CDR3 DNA reads TGTGCCAGCAGCCCAGACTTGACGGCCTACGAGCAGTACTTC. Translating it yields CASSPDLTAYEQYF.

The rearrangement uses TRBV19 and TRBJ1-5; the D is unclear. Looked up from germline, CDR1 is LNHDA and CDR2 is SQIVND (reference sequence). The CDR3 totals 14 residues. The V end lost 3 bases, the J end lost 5 bases, and 11 bases lay between the germline ends. DNA of the CDR3: TGTGCCAGTAGTATTCCCCCGAGCGATCAGCCCCAGCATTTT. Its translation: CASSIPPSDQPQHF.

This chain links TRBV7-3 with TRBJ2-2; possibly TRBD2 for D (6 bases). V was shortened by 5 bases and J by 6 bases, with 10 bases between the two germline ends. In germline, CDR1 is SGHTA, CDR2 FQGTGA. CDR3 length: 13 residues. This CDR3 is CASSAEGPGELFF. CDR3 sequence (DNA): TGTGCCAGCAGCGCGGAGGGCCCCGGGGAGCTGTTTTTT.

This sequence joins TRBV9 and TRBJ1-1, with D unresolved. In germline, CDR1 is SGDLS, CDR2 YYNGEE. The CDR3 covers 15 residues. Trimming shortened V by 3 bases and J by 3 bases, and 15 bases separated the two germline ends. The CDR3 spells CASSATAGGYTEAFF. The CDR3 nucleotides are TGTGCCAGCAGCGCGACGGCGGGAGGCTACACTGAAGCTTTCTTT.

This rearrangement joins TRBV5-4 to TRBJ1-6, with a tentative D call TRBD1 (5 bases). The V gene's germline CDR1 is SGHNT and CDR2 YYREEE (reference sequence). V gave up 0 bases and J gave up 6 bases, with 7 bases separating them. This CDR3 comprises 14 residues. The CDR3 DNA reads TGTGCCAGCAGCTTGGGGCAGGGTAATTCACCCCTCCACTTT. This gives the protein CASSLGQGNSPLHF.

The rearrangement uses TRBV11-3 and TRBJ2-5, with D tentatively TRBD2 (6 bases). Germline V gene lookup returns CDR1 SGHNT and CDR2 YENEEA. V shed 0 bases and J shed 7 bases, with 15 bases lying between them. This CDR3 has 15 residues. The CDR3 region is CASSLEFGPGGTQYF. CDR3 nucleotide sequence: TGTGCCAGCAGCTTAGAATTTGGGCCCGGGGGGACCCAGTACTTC.

The sample holds a few counts of this clone. The J gene is TRBJ1-4, the V gene TRBV6-1; D is unclear. Germline loops: CDR1 MNHNS, CDR2 SASEGT. Trimming shortened V by 1 base and J by 12 bases, and 12 bases separated the two germline ends. The CDR3 extends over 13 amino acids. CDR3 region: CASSEVVEGELFF. CDR3 in DNA: TGTGCCAGCAGTGAAGTGGTCGAGGGAGAACTGTTTTTT.

The chain carries TRBV15 and TRBJ2-5, with D possibly being TRBD2 (5 bases). The CDR3 extends over 15 amino acids. CDR1 and CDR2 (germline): LNHNV, YYDKDF (reference sequence). The V end lost 1 base, the J end lost 3 bases, and 12 bases lay between the germline ends. The CDR3 region is CATSRGRRGEETQYF. The CDR3 coding sequence is TGTGCCACCAGCAGAGGCCGACGGGGAGAAGAGACCCAGTACTTC.

The chain has TRBV7-2 and TRBJ1-5; D is perhaps TRBD1 (5 bases). The CDR3 contains 16 residues. Germline CDR1 SGHTA, CDR2 FQGNSA. Between the trimmed V and J ends, which lost 5 bases and 4 bases, there was a span of 18 bases. As DNA, the CDR3 is TGTGCCAGCAGCCAGGTATATGACAGTGGGAATCAGCCCCAGCATTTT. Translating gives CASSQVYDSGNQPQHF.

This clone was detected a few times. The CDR3 sequence: CASSPTGDVWETQYF. Written as DNA, the CDR3 is TGTGCCAGCAGTCCGACAGGGGACGTCTGGGAGACCCAGTACTTC. The chain links TRBV25-1 to TRBJ2-5; 8 bases are a match to TRBD1. Germline CDR1 MGHDK, CDR2 SYGVNS. The J segment lost 5 bases and the V segment lost 5 bases, leaving 10 bases of the junction unmatched. This CDR3 has 15 residues.

This clone was seen more than once but under ten times. This sequence joins TRBV30 and TRBJ2-2; tentatively, D is TRBD2 (5 bases). Looked up from germline, CDR1 is GTSNPN and CDR2 is SVGIG (reference sequence). The CDR3 contains 13 residues. Trimming took off 0 bases at V and 4 bases at J, with 6 bases between the two ends. Here the CDR3 reads CAWSVEGTGELFF. The CDR3 nucleotides read TGTGCCTGGAGTGTCGAGGGCACCGGGGAGCTGTTTTTT.

The chain employs TRBV29-1 and TRBJ1-2, with a possible D match to TRBD1 (5 bases). Germline V gene sequence: CDR1 SQVTM, CDR2 ANQGSEA. V was clipped by 8 bases and J by 4 bases, with 14 bases between them. The CDR3 length is 12 residues. The CDR3 loop is CSTGHERYGYTF. CDR3 bases: TGCAGCACCGGACACGAACGCTATGGCTACACCTTC.

This chain uses TRBV30 with TRBJ2-3; D call uncertain. V was trimmed by 0 bases and J by 8 bases, leaving 6 bases between them. The germline V gene has CDR1 GTSNPN and CDR2 SVGIG (reference sequence). The CDR3 is 11 amino acids. The CDR3 loop reads CAWSVAPTQYF. CDR3 sequence (DNA): TGTGCCTGGAGTGTAGCCCCTACGCAGTATTTT.